The 20 T cell receptor beta chains presented below share a single source sample, sequenced in a study of T cells in Graves' hyperthyroidism and ophthalmopathy. RNA transcripts provided the source from which TCR beta CDR3 regions were amplified. HTBI primers were the set used in a first-round RT-PCR of the TCR CDR3. TCRdb reprocessed the multiplex PCR reads via MiXCR and lists one record per CDR3 protein. The sample carries roughly 710,000 distinct CDR3 sequences, roughly a third recorded once. What was sequenced was blood. Receptors originate from a woman in her 40s with Graves' hyperthyroidism.

This sequence joins TRBV7-9 and TRBJ2-7, with 10 bases that match TRBD1. With V trimmed by 4 bases and J by 3 bases, 18 bases remained unmatched. The CDR3 extends over 19 amino acids. Germline CDR1 is SEHNR and CDR2 is FQNEAQ (reference sequence). This chain's CDR3 is CASSYRPGQGTPLHYEQYF. The DNA for the CDR3 is TGTGCCAGCAGCTACCGACCGGGACAGGGGACCCCGTTACACTACGAGCAGTACTTC.

In this sample, this clonotype turned up a few times. The V and J genes are TRBV7-2 and TRBJ2-7; the D gene is possibly TRBD2 (6 bases). V lost 1 base and J lost 6, with 10 bases in between. The CDR3 spans 13 residues. In germline, CDR1 is SGHTA, CDR2 FQGNSA. The CDR3, as DNA: TGTGCCAGCAGCTTAGAGGAGGGAATCGAGCAGTACTTC. Amino acid sequence: CASSLEEGIEQYF. The full variable domain, its missing parts supplied by reference TRBV7-2 and TRBJ2-7, is GAGVSQSPSNKVTEKGKDVELRCDPISGHTALYWYRQSLGQGLEFLIYFQGNSAPDKSGLPSDRFSAERTGGSVSTLTIQRTQQEDSAVYLCASSLEEGIEQYFGPGTRLTVT.

The chain joins TRBV28 to TRBJ1-5; 8 bases are shared with TRBD1. Germline CDR1 MDHEN, CDR2 SYDVKM. CDR3 size: 15 residues. V was pared by 3 bases and J by 7 bases, with 8 bases of the junction left unmatched. Here the CDR3 DNA reads TGTGCCAGCAGTTTGACAGGGGAATGGAGCCAGCCCCAGCATTTT. It yields the protein CASSLTGEWSQPQHF.

This clonotype was observed at least ten times. The chain joins TRBV29-1 to TRBJ1-2; D is undetermined. V gave up 6 bases and J gave up 5 bases, with 13 bases separating them. This CDR3 is 12 amino acids long. Germline CDR1 reads SQVTM; CDR2 reads ANQGSEA. CDR3 protein: CSVPVSIYGYTF. Written as DNA, the CDR3 is TGCAGCGTCCCAGTCTCAATTTATGGCTACACCTTC.

This clonotype was observed a handful of times. The rearrangement links TRBV7-8 to TRBJ1-2; D is unresolved. The germline CDR1 and CDR2 sequences are SGHVS and FQNEAQ. The CDR3 is 17 residues long. V was shortened by 1 base and J by 1 base, with 16 bases between the two germline ends. The CDR3 DNA follows: TGTGCCAGCAGCTTAGAGCCCAGTCCTATATTTAACTATGGCTACACCTTC. Translated, it gives CASSLEPSPIFNYGYTF. The full variable domain, completed using reference TRBV7-8 and TRBJ1-2, is GAGVSQSPRYKVAKRGQDVALRCDPISGHVSLFWYQQALGQGPEFLTYFQNEAQLDKSGLPSDRFFAERPEGSVSTLKIQRTQQEDSAVYLCASSLEPSPIFNYGYTFGSGTRLTVV.

The rearrangement uses TRBV7-9 and TRBJ2-2; perhaps D is TRBD1 or TRBD2 (5 bases each). The ends were cut back, 4 bases at V and 0 bases at J, with 18 bases in the middle. In germline, CDR1 is SEHNR, CDR2 FQNEAQ (reference sequence). This CDR3 has 18 amino acids. This CDR3 reads CASSSPRFGAANTGELFF. For the CDR3, the DNA is TGTGCCAGCAGCTCGCCACGCTTCGGGGCAGCGAACACCGGGGAGCTGTTTTTT.

To note about this clonotype: The junction does not match germline at one end; this may be a read error. This chain links TRBV7-2 with TRBJ1-1, with no clear D. Germline CDR1 reads SGHTA; CDR2 reads FQGNSA. The CDR3 totals 13 residues. The CDR3 sequence is CASSQSMNTEASF. CDR3 sequence (DNA): TGTGCCAGCAGCCAGAGTATGAACACTGAAGCTTCCTTT.

Details on this clonotype: With a much larger clone just one base away, this may be a read error. The chain is built from TRBV29-1 and TRBJ2-7; 8 bases map to TRBD2. CDR1 and CDR2 (germline): SQVTM, ANQGSEA. The ends lost 1 base at V and 1 base at J; junction bases unmatched: 6. This CDR3 comprises 15 residues. In DNA, the CDR3 is TGCAGCGTTGAAGGGGAAGCGGGGGCGTCCTACGAGCAGTACTTC. Its protein is CSVEGEAGASYEQYF.

This clonotype was detected many times. This chain joins TRBV20-1 and TRBJ1-2, with D perhaps matching TRBD1 (6 bases). Germline V CDR1 and CDR2: DFQATT, SNEGSKA (reference sequence). The V end lost 6 bases, the J end lost 8 bases, and 22 bases lay between the germline ends. The CDR3 length is 14 residues. The CDR3 nucleotides are TGCAGTGCCAGCGTGGGGGCTGGATTCGAGGGCTACACCTTC. Translated: CSASVGAGFEGYTF.

This clonotype was seen a handful of times. V gene TRBV2 combines with J gene TRBJ1-2, with D hard to call. Per the germline V gene, CDR1 is SNHLY and CDR2 is FYNNEI. There are 16 residues in the CDR3. With 5 bases removed from V and 1 base from J, the gap between germline ends came to 17 bases. CDR3 amino acids: CASSYASVSDNYGYTF. In nucleotides, the CDR3 is TGTGCCAGCAGTTACGCGTCCGTATCAGATAACTATGGCTACACCTTC.

This clonotype was detected only a few times. The CDR3 loop is CASSPGGQGREKLFF. The CDR3 DNA sequence: TGTGCCAGCAGCCCGGGAGGACAGGGTAGGGAAAAACTGTTTTTT. The rearrangement links TRBV7-2 to TRBJ1-4; 8 nucleotides agree with TRBD1. V lost 5 bases and J lost 8; bases outside the gene matches: 10. The CDR3 has 15 amino acids. The V gene's germline CDR1 is SGHTA and CDR2 FQGNSA. Full variable domain (rest looked up from reference TRBV7-2 and TRBJ1-4): GAGVSQSPSNKVTEKGKDVELRCDPISGHTALYWYRQSLGQGLEFLIYFQGNSAPDKSGLPSDRFSAERTGGSVSTLTIQRTQQEDSAVYLCASSPGGQGREKLFFGSGTQLSVL.

The V gene is TRBV29-1, the J gene TRBJ1-2; 7 bases line up with TRBD1. V lost 6 bases, J lost 6 bases, and 10 bases stayed unmatched. The length of the CDR3 is 13 residues. Germline assignment: CDR1 SQVTM and CDR2 ANQGSEA. This CDR3 reads CSVNRGNVDGYTF. The CDR3 DNA sequence: TGCAGCGTGAACAGGGGAAATGTGGATGGCTACACCTTC.

The chain employs TRBV20-1 and TRBJ2-7; TRBD2 matches at 8 bases. This CDR3 contains 15 residues. Germline-derived CDR1 and CDR2 are DFQATT and SNEGSKA (reference sequence). The trim removed 0 bases at V and 0 bases at J, leaving 4 bases unmatched. CDR3 sequence (DNA): TGCAGTGCTAGAGATCCTAGCGGGTCCTCCTACGAGCAGTACTTC. The encoded protein is CSARDPSGSSYEQYF.

This chain uses TRBV9 with TRBJ2-5; 7 nucleotides agree with TRBD2. Germline V CDR1 and CDR2: SGDLS, YYNGEE. This CDR3 spans 15 amino acids. V gave up 4 bases and J gave up 5 bases; unmatched junction bases: 11. CDR3 sequence: CASSPRLIGGETQYF. The CDR3 coding sequence is TGTGCCAGCAGCCCCCGACTCATCGGGGGGGAGACCCAGTACTTC.

A word on this clonotype: A much larger clone lies one base from this, so it may be a read error. CDR3 sequence (DNA): TGTGCCAGCAGCTACTTCGGCACCGGGGGGCTGTTTTTT. Encoded protein: CASSYFGTGGLFF. V usage is TRBV7-4 and J usage is TRBJ2-2, with D tentatively TRBD2 (6 bases). This CDR3 spans 13 amino acids. Looked up from germline, CDR1 is SGHVT and CDR2 is SQSDAQ. The full variable domain, completed using reference TRBV7-4 and TRBJ2-2, is GAGVSQSPRYKVAKRGRDVALRCDSISGHVTLYWYRQTLGQGSEVLTYSQSDAQRDKSGRPSGRFSAERPERSVSTLKIQRTEQGDSAVYLCASSYFGTGGLFFGEGSRLTVL.

This clonotype was counted ten times or more. The chain uses TRBV7-2 and TRBJ1-2; the D is unclear. The CDR3 is made up of 14 amino acids. The V end was cut by 5 bases, the J end by 0 bases, with 10 bases between. Germline lookup yields CDR1 SGHTA and CDR2 FQGNSA. CDR3 nucleotide sequence: TGTGCCAGCAGCCCGGGGATAACTAACTATGGCTACACCTTC. Its protein is CASSPGITNYGYTF. The full variable domain, rest sourced from reference TRBV7-2 and TRBJ1-2, is GAGVSQSPSNKVTEKGKDVELRCDPISGHTALYWYRQSLGQGLEFLIYFQGNSAPDKSGLPSDRFSAERTGGSVSTLTIQRTQQEDSAVYLCASSPGITNYGYTFGSGTRLTVV.

J is TRBJ2-7 and V is TRBV20-1; D call uncertain. The V gene's germline CDR1 is DFQATT and CDR2 SNEGSKA (reference sequence). The germline V and J ends were trimmed by 4 bases and 5 bases, with 12 bases remaining between them. The CDR3 loop spans 12 amino acids. CDR3 coding DNA: TGCAGTGCTAATATACTGGGCAACGAGCAGTACTTC. Translated: CSANILGNEQYF.

This clonotype showed up just a few times. This chain connects TRBV7-9 to TRBJ2-7, with a possible D match to TRBD1 (6 bases). Germline CDR1 is SEHNR and CDR2 is FQNEAQ (reference sequence). The CDR3 has 15 amino acids. V shed 6 bases and J shed 3 bases, with 18 bases lying between them. CDR3 residues: CASSSDRFMNYEQYF. The CDR3 nucleotides read TGTGCCAGCAGTTCGGACAGATTTATGAACTACGAGCAGTACTTC.

The chain has TRBV6-1 and TRBJ1-2; the match to TRBD1 covers 7 bases. CDR1 is MNHNS, CDR2 SASEGT, per germline. Germline trimming cut 5 bases from V and 8 bases from J; bases unmatched to any gene: 8. The CDR3 has 13 residues. The CDR3: CASSRDSTEGYTF. The CDR3 DNA follows: TGTGCCAGCAGTCGGGACAGCACTGAGGGCTACACCTTC.

The chain combines TRBV25-1 with TRBJ2-7; the match to TRBD2 covers 8 bases. J lost 0 bases, V lost 3 bases, and 13 bases had no gene match. CDR1 and CDR2 (germline): MGHDK, SYGVNS. The length of the CDR3 is 18 residues. CDR3 amino acids: CASSEENSGVPSSYEQYF. DNA of the CDR3: TGTGCCAGCAGTGAGGAAAATAGCGGGGTGCCAAGCTCCTACGAGCAGTACTTC.